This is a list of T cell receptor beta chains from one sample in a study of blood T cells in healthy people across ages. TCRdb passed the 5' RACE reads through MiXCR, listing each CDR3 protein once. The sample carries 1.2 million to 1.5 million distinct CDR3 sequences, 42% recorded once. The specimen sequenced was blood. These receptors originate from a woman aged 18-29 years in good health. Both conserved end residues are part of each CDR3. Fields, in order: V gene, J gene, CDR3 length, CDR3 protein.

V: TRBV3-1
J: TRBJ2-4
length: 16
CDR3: CASSPQQRRGENIQYF

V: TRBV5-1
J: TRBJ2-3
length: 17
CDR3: CASSTGTASGRADTQYF

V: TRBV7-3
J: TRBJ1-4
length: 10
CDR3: CASPDLRLFF

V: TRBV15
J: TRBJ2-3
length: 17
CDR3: CATSRDLQGSFTDTQYF

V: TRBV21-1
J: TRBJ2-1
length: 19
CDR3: CASSKSGGIACRSYNEQFF

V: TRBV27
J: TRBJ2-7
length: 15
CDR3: CASSPEGFSYNEQYF

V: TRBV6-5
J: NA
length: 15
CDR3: CASTISGGLRETQYF

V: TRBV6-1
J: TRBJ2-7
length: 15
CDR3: CASNSGQGCSYEQYF

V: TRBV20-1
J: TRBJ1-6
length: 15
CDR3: CSAETQGTGNSPLHF

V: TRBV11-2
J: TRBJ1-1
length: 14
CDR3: CASSLRADNTEAFF

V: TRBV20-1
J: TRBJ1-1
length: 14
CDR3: CSAVPRDRNTEAFF

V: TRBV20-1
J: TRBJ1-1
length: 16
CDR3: CSARGQGALGRFGAFF

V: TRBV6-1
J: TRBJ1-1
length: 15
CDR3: CASRSHRTLNTEAFF

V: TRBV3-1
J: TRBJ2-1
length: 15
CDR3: CASSPDSGSMDEQFF

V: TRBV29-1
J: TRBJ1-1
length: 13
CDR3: CSALKPMNTEAFF

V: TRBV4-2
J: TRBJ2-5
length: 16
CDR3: CASSQLLAGSQETQYF

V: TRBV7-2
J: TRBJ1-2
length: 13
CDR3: CASRPTGPYGYTF

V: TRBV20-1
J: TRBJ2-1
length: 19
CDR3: CSARVSGSFVGYSYNEQFF

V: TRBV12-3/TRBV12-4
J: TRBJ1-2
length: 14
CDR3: CASSLGDRNYGYTF

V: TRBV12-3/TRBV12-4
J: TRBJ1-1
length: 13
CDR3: CASRGQANTEAFF

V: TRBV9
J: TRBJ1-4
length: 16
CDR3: CASSAGTVATNEKLFF

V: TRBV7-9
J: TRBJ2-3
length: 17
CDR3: CAGGPRQKTTSTDTQYF

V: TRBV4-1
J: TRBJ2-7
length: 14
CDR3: CASSVRDRGYEQYF

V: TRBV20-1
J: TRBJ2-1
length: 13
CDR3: CSAPGGLGNEQFF

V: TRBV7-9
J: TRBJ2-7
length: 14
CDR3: CASSLSPRTGEQYF

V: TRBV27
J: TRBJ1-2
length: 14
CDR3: CASRLGPFAGGYTF

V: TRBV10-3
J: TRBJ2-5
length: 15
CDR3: CAISAASGEQQTQYF

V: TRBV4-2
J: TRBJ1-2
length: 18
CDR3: CASSQELIRHPDSPGYTF

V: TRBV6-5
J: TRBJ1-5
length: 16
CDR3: CASSSGPMGGSQPQHF

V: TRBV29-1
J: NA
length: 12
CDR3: CSTQVGSDEQYF

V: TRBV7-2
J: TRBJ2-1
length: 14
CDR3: CASNELSSYNEQFF

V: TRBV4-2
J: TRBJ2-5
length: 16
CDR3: CASSPPGLAGQETQYF

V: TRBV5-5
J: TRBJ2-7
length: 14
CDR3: CASSTGPRNYEQYF

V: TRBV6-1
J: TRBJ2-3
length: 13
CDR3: CASSGTGRDTQYF

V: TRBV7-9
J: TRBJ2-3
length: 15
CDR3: CASATSGSSGDTQYF

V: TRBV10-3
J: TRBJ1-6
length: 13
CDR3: CAISDVEGSPLHF

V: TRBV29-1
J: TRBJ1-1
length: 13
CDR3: CSVSGVGRTEAFF

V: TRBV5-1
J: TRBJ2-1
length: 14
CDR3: CASSLVSPEDEQFF

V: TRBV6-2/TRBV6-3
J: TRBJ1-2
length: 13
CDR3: CASTDTGNYGYTF

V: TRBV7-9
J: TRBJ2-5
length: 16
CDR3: CASSLVGGLPGETQYF

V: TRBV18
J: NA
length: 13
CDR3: CASSTGQYETQYF

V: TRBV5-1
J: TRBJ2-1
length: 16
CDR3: CASSSPGQGVYNEQFF

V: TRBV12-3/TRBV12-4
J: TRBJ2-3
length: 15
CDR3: CASSWGLAGGDTQYF

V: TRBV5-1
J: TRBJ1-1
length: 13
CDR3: CASSFDWGREAFF

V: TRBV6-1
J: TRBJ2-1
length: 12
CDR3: CASPGQNNEQFF

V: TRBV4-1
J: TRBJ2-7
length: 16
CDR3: CASSQASVAGPYEQYF

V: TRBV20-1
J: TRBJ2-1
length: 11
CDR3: CSAPQHNEQFF

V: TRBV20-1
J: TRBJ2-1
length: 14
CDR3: CSPGSTGGSNEQFF